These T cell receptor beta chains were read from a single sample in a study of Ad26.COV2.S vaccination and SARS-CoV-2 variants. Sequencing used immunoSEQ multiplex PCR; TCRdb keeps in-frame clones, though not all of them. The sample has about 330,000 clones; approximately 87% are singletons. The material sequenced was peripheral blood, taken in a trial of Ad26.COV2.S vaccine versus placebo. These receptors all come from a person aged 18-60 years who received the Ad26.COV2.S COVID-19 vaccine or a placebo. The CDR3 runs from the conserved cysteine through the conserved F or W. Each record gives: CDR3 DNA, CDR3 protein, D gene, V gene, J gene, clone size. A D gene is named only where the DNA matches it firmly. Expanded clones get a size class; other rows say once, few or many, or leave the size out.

DNA: TGTGCCAGTAGTATTACAGGGTTACAGACTACGCAGTATTTT
CDR3: CASSITGLQTTQYF
D: -
V: TRBV19
J: TRBJ2-3
size: -

DNA: TGTGCCAGTAGTATAGCCGCAGGGAAGAACACTGAAGCTTTCTTT
CDR3: CASSIAAGKNTEAFF
D: -
V: TRBV19
J: TRBJ1-1
size: -

DNA: TGTGCCAGCAGCGTAGGGGGGACAGGAGAGACCCAGTACTTC
CDR3: CASSVGGTGETQYF
D: TRBD1
V: TRBV9
J: TRBJ2-5
size: -

DNA: TGTGCCAGCAGCTCGCTGACCCGGGGGGTTGCACCCCTCCACTTT
CDR3: CASSSLTRGVAPLHF
D: -
V: TRBV11-2
J: TRBJ1-6
size: -

DNA: TGTGCCAGCAGCACCGGGACAGGGGTAGTGGGCTACACCTTC
CDR3: CASSTGTGVVGYTF
D: TRBD1
V: TRBV5-4
J: TRBJ1-2
size: -

DNA: TGTGCCAGCAGCTTAGGTGTAGGCAAATCGGGGATGGGCGGACTGTTTTTT
CDR3: CASSLGVGKSGMGGLFF
D: -
V: TRBV7-8
J: TRBJ1-4
size: few

DNA: TGCGCCAGCAGCTTGGGTTCTACTAGCCGCGAGACCCAGTACTTC
CDR3: CASSLGSTSRETQYF
D: -
V: TRBV5-1
J: TRBJ2-5
size: -

DNA: TGTGCCAGCAGCTTAGGTCGGGCGGGAGTGGGAGATACGCAGTATTTT
CDR3: CASSLGRAGVGDTQYF
D: TRBD2
V: TRBV11-3
J: TRBJ2-3
size: -

DNA: TGTGCCAGCAGTTTGAAAAGGCTAGGGAGCTACACCTTC
CDR3: CASSLKRLGSYTF
D: -
V: TRBV12-3/TRBV12-4
J: TRBJ1-2
size: -

DNA: TGTGCCAGCAGCGTAGGCCAGGCTACGAATGGCTACACCTTC
CDR3: CASSVGQATNGYTF
D: -
V: TRBV9
J: TRBJ1-2
size: -

DNA: TGTGCCAGCAGCTTGGCCCAACTAGCGGGAGGAGGTACCGGGGAGCTGTTTTTT
CDR3: CASSLAQLAGGGTGELFF
D: TRBD2
V: TRBV5-6
J: TRBJ2-2
size: -

DNA: TGTGCCACCAGTGCTACGGGGGGGGCCCTCAATGAGCAGTTCTTC
CDR3: CATSATGGALNEQFF
D: TRBD2
V: TRBV24-1
J: TRBJ2-1
size: -

DNA: TGTGCCAGTAGTATAGACGTAGCGGGAGCAACCGATACGCAGTATTTT
CDR3: CASSIDVAGATDTQYF
D: TRBD2
V: TRBV19
J: TRBJ2-3
size: -

DNA: TGTGCCAGCGGATCCGGAACTGAAGCTTTCTTT
CDR3: CASGSGTEAFF
D: -
V: TRBV6-5
J: TRBJ1-1
size: few

DNA: TGTGCCAGCACCCTACGAGGACAGGGGATAGTGAACACTGAAGCTTTCTTT
CDR3: CASTLRGQGIVNTEAFF
D: TRBD1
V: TRBV5-8
J: TRBJ1-1
size: -

DNA: TGTGCCAGCAGTGAAGACGACACTGAAGCTTTCTTT
CDR3: CASSEDDTEAFF
D: -
V: TRBV2
J: TRBJ1-1
size: few

DNA: TGTGCCAGCATTGAGACTAGCGGGATCACAGATACGCAGTATTTT
CDR3: CASIETSGITDTQYF
D: TRBD2
V: TRBV2
J: TRBJ2-3
size: -

DNA: TGTGCCACCAGTGATCCCCCCCTGGATGAGCAGTTCTTC
CDR3: CATSDPPLDEQFF
D: -
V: TRBV24-1
J: TRBJ2-1
size: -

DNA: TGTGCCAGCAGTTCGCGGGGTAAGAGCACAGATACGCAGTATTTT
CDR3: CASSSRGKSTDTQYF
D: -
V: TRBV6-2/TRBV6-3
J: TRBJ2-3
size: once

DNA: TGCGCCAGCAGCCAAGATTGGACAGGAAGGCATGGCTACACCTTC
CDR3: CASSQDWTGRHGYTF
D: TRBD1
V: TRBV4-3
J: TRBJ1-2
size: -

DNA: TGTGCCAGCAGCCTTCGACAGGGAGAAGAGACCCAGTACTTC
CDR3: CASSLRQGEETQYF
D: TRBD1
V: TRBV3-1/TRBV3-2
J: TRBJ2-5
size: -

DNA: TGTGCCAGCTCAAAAAGGACTAGCGGGGGGGCCACAGATACGCAGTATTTT
CDR3: CASSKRTSGGATDTQYF
D: TRBD2
V: TRBV18
J: TRBJ2-3
size: -

DNA: TGCAGCGTTGCCCGGGCTAATGAAAAACTGTTTTTT
CDR3: CSVARANEKLFF
D: -
V: TRBV29-1
J: TRBJ1-4
size: -

DNA: TGTGCCAGCTCATCTATTCTCTCAGGACATACTGAAGCTTTCTTT
CDR3: CASSSILSGHTEAFF
D: -
V: TRBV18
J: TRBJ1-1
size: -

DNA: TGTGCCAGCGGCTGGAACTACGAGCAGTACTTC
CDR3: CASGWNYEQYF
D: -
V: TRBV12-3/TRBV12-4
J: TRBJ2-7
size: -

DNA: TGTGCCAGCAGACCATATTGGGGGCCCAGCACAGATACGCAGTATTTT
CDR3: CASRPYWGPSTDTQYF
D: -
V: TRBV11-1
J: TRBJ2-3
size: -

DNA: TGTGCCAGCAGCGCATCCGGACGATCCATGCTCTATGGCTACACCTTC
CDR3: CASSASGRSMLYGYTF
D: -
V: TRBV13
J: TRBJ1-2
size: -

DNA: TGCAGCGTTTGGGCAGGGGCGATGGCCAATGAGCAGTTCTTC
CDR3: CSVWAGAMANEQFF
D: -
V: TRBV29-1
J: TRBJ2-1
size: -

DNA: TGTGCCAGCAGCTTAGTTCCAGGGGGCAAGGGTGGAAACACCATATATTTT
CDR3: CASSLVPGGKGGNTIYF
D: TRBD1
V: TRBV7-2
J: TRBJ1-3
size: -

DNA: TGTGCCAGCAGACAAGGGGCCGCGGGACAGGGGGTCAATGAGCAGTTCTTC
CDR3: CASRQGAAGQGVNEQFF
D: TRBD1
V: TRBV7-9
J: TRBJ2-1
size: -

DNA: TGTGCCAGCAGCGCCGGGAGAGGGGTAGTGGAGACCCAGTACTTC
CDR3: CASSAGRGVVETQYF
D: -
V: TRBV7-9
J: TRBJ2-5
size: -

DNA: TGTGCCAGCAGGGAGGGAAACACTGAAGCTTTCTTT
CDR3: CASREGNTEAFF
D: -
V: TRBV25-1
J: TRBJ1-1
size: -

DNA: TGTGCCAGCAGCGTTCTTAGGGGCGACACTGAAGCTTTCTTT
CDR3: CASSVLRGDTEAFF
D: -
V: TRBV3-1/TRBV3-2
J: TRBJ1-1
size: -

DNA: TGTGCCAGCAGCTTAAGAAATTCGTATTACAATGAGCAGTTCTTC
CDR3: CASSLRNSYYNEQFF
D: -
V: TRBV7-3
J: TRBJ2-1
size: -

DNA: TGTGCCAGCAGCGAGGGACTAATATGGAGTTCACCCCTCCACTTT
CDR3: CASSEGLIWSSPLHF
D: -
V: TRBV2
J: TRBJ1-6
size: -

DNA: TGTGCCAGCAGTGAAGACAGGATCTATCAGCCCCAGCATTTT
CDR3: CASSEDRIYQPQHF
D: -
V: TRBV6-1
J: TRBJ1-5
size: once

DNA: TGTGCCAGTAGTATAGATCACACATTCTACGAGCAGTACTTC
CDR3: CASSIDHTFYEQYF
D: -
V: TRBV19
J: TRBJ2-7
size: -

DNA: TGTGCCAGCAGTCCCCAGGGGGGGAGGGTAGGCAATCAGCCCCAGCATTTT
CDR3: CASSPQGGRVGNQPQHF
D: TRBD1
V: TRBV27
J: TRBJ1-5
size: -

DNA: TGTGCCAGCAGCTTAAGCGCGGGGACAGGGAAGACCTCTGGAAACACCATATATTTT
CDR3: CASSLSAGTGKTSGNTIYF
D: TRBD1
V: TRBV7-9
J: TRBJ1-3
size: few

DNA: TGTGCCAGCAGCCTCGCAGGGGAGGTCCATGGCTACACCTTC
CDR3: CASSLAGEVHGYTF
D: -
V: TRBV28
J: TRBJ1-2
size: -

DNA: TGTGCCGGTGAGGAGGGCACTGAAGCTTTCTTT
CDR3: CAGEEGTEAFF
D: -
V: TRBV30
J: TRBJ1-1
size: -

DNA: TGTGCCAGCAGTTATCAGGTGGCAGATACGCAGTATTTT
CDR3: CASSYQVADTQYF
D: -
V: TRBV6-5
J: TRBJ2-3
size: -

DNA: TGTGCCAGCAGTCTGGACAGGGGGGATCTCTACGAGCAGTACTTC
CDR3: CASSLDRGDLYEQYF
D: TRBD1
V: TRBV5-4
J: TRBJ2-7
size: -

DNA: TGTGCCAGCAGGGACCCGGGAGGAGGCACTGAAGCTTTCTTT
CDR3: CASRDPGGGTEAFF
D: -
V: TRBV6-5
J: TRBJ1-1
size: -

DNA: TGCGCCAGCAGCTTGTTAGCGGGGAGGGAGCAGTACTTC
CDR3: CASSLLAGREQYF
D: TRBD2
V: TRBV5-1
J: TRBJ2-7
size: once

DNA: TGCGCCAGCAGCCAAGGGGAGAGCTCCTACAATGAGCAGTTCTTC
CDR3: CASSQGESSYNEQFF
D: -
V: TRBV4-3
J: TRBJ2-1
size: once

DNA: TGTGCCAGCAGTTATGGTGAGGGCAGATTGAACACTGAAGCTTTCTTT
CDR3: CASSYGEGRLNTEAFF
D: -
V: TRBV6-5
J: TRBJ1-1
size: -

DNA: TGTGCCAGCAGCCCTGACAGGGCGGGTCAGCCCCAGCATTTT
CDR3: CASSPDRAGQPQHF
D: TRBD1
V: TRBV5-4
J: TRBJ1-5
size: -

DNA: TGCGCCAGCAGCCAAGGGCTAGCGGCCTCCTACAATGAGCAGTTCTTC
CDR3: CASSQGLAASYNEQFF
D: TRBD2
V: TRBV4-1
J: TRBJ2-1
size: -

DNA: TGTGCCACCAGCAGGGGGGTGGGACAAAAAGAGACCCAGTACTTC
CDR3: CATSRGVGQKETQYF
D: -
V: TRBV15
J: TRBJ2-5
size: -

DNA: TGTGCCAGCAGTCCCACCGGGACAGCTAATGGCTACACCTTC
CDR3: CASSPTGTANGYTF
D: TRBD1
V: TRBV6-2/TRBV6-3
J: TRBJ1-2
size: -

DNA: TGTGCCAGCAGCCCAGGACAGGGGGCAGGGGAAAAACTGTTTTTT
CDR3: CASSPGQGAGEKLFF
D: TRBD1
V: TRBV5-4
J: TRBJ1-4
size: -

DNA: TGTGCCAGCTCACCACCGTACGGCGGGGGGCTAACTAATGAAAAACTGTTTTTT
CDR3: CASSPPYGGGLTNEKLFF
D: -
V: TRBV18
J: TRBJ1-4
size: -